The TCR beta chain under discussion was sequenced for a study of T cell changes during pregnancy in multiple sclerosis. The table came from immunoSEQ multiplex PCR; TCRdb's copy has only in-frame clones and leaves some out. Seen here are about 52,000 clones, around nine tenths observed once, and the top ten hold less than 0.4%. The CDR3 runs 15 residues. Trimming at V came to 2 bases and at J to 3 bases, leaving 1 base not matched to a gene. Germline CDR1 and CDR2: KGHSH and LQKENI. This clone was found once. This sequence was found in a female donor with multiple sclerosis, enrolled in a pregnancy study. This chain joins TRBV18 and TRBJ1-4, with 9 positions matching TRBD1. The specimen was CD4+ T cells from peripheral blood mononuclear cells, collected before pregnancy. CDR3 amino acids: CASSPGDRANEKLFF. In DNA form, the CDR3 reads TGTGCCAGCTCACCAGGGGACAGGGCTAATGAAAAACTGTTTTTT.